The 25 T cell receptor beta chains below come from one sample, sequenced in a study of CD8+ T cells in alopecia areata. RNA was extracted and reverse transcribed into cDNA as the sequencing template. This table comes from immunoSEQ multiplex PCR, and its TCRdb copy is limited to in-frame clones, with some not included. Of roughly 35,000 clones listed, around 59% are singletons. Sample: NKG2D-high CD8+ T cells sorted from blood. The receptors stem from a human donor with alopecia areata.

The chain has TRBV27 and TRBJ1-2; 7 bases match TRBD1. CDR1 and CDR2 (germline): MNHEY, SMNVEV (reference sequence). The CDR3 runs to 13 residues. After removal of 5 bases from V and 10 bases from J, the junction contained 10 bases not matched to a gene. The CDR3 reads CASSKQGPEFYTF. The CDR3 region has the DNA TGTGCCAGCAGTAAACAGGGGCCCGAGTTCTACACCTTC.

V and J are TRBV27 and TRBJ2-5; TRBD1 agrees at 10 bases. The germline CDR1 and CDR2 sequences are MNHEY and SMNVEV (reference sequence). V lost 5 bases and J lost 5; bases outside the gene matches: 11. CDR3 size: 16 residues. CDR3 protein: CASSPWDRGSGETQYF. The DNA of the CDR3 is TGTGCCAGCAGTCCCTGGGACAGGGGTTCTGGGGAGACCCAGTACTTC.

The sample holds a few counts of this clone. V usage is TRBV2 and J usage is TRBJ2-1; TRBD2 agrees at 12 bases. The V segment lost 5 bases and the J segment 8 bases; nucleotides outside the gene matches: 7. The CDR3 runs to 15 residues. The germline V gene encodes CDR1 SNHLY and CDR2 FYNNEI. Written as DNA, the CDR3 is TGTGCCAGCAGTTCACTAGCGGGAGGCCGCGATGAGCAGTTCTTC. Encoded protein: CASSSLAGGRDEQFF.

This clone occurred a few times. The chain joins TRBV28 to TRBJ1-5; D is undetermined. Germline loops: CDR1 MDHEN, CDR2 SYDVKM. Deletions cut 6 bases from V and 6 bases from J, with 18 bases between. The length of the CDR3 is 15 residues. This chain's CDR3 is CASSLNSDWGQPQHF. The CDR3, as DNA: TGTGCCAGCAGCCTTAATTCGGACTGGGGTCAGCCCCAGCATTTT.

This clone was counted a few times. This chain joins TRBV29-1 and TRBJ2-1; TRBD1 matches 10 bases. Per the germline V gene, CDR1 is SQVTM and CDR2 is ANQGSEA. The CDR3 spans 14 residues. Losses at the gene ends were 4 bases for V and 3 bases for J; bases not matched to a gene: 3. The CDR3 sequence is CSVGRTGGYNEQFF. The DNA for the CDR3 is TGCAGCGTTGGGCGGACAGGGGGCTACAATGAGCAGTTCTTC.

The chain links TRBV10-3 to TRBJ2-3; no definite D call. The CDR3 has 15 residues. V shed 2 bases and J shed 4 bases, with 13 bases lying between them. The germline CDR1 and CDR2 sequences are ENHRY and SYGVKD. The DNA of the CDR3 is TGTGCCATCAGTGAGACGGAGAGTTCCCCAGATACGCAGTATTTT. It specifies CAISETESSPDTQYF.

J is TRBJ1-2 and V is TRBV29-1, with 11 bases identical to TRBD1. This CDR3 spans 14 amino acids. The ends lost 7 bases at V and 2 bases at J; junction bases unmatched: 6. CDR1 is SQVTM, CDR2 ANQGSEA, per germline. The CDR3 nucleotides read TGCAGCGCCCGGACAGGGGGCGCCAACTATGGCTACACCTTC. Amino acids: CSARTGGANYGYTF.

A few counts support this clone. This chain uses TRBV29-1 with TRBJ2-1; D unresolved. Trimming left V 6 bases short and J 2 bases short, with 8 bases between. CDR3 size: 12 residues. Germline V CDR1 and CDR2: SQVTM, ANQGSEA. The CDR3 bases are TGCAGCGTATCACTGGCCTACAATGAGCAGTTCTTC. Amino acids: CSVSLAYNEQFF.

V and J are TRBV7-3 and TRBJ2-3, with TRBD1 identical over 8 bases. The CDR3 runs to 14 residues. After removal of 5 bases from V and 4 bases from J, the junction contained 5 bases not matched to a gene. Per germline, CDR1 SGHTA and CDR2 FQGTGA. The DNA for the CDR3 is TGTGCCAGCAGCCGAACACAGGGGGCAGATACGCAGTATTTT. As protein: CASSRTQGADTQYF.

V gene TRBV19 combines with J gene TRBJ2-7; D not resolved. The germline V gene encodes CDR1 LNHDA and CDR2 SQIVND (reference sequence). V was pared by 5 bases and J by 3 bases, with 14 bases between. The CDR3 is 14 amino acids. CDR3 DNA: TGTGCCAGTAGTCCAAGAATTGGGTTCTACGAGCAGTACTTC. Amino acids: CASSPRIGFYEQYF.

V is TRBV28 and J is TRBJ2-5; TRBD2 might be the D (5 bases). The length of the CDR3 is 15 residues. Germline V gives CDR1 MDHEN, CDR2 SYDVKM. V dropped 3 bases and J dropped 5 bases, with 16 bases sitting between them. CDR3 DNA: TGTGCCAGCAGTTTCAACCTGGGAGCAGCCGAGACCCAGTACTTC. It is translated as CASSFNLGAAETQYF.

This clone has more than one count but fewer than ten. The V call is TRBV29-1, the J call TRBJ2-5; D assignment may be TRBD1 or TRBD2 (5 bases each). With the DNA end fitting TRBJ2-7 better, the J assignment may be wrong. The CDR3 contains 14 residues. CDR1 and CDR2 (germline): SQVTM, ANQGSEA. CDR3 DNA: TGCAGCGTTGAAGATGAGGGGCCCCACTACGAGCAGTACTTC. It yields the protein CSVEDEGPHYEQYF.

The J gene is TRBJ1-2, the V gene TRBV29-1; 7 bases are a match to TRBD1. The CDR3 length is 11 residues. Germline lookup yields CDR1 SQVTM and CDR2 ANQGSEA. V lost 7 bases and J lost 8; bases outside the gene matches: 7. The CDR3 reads CSAIDREGYTF. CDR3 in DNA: TGCAGCGCTATAGACAGGGAGGGCTACACCTTC.

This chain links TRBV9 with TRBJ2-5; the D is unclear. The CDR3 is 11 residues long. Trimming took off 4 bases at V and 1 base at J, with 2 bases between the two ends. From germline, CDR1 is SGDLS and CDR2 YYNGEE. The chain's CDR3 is CASSTQETQYF. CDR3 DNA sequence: TGTGCCAGCAGCACCCAAGAGACCCAGTACTTC.

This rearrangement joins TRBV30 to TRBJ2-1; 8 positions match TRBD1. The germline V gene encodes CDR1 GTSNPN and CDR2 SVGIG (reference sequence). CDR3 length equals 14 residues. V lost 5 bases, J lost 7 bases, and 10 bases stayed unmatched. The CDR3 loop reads CAWAGGVGRNEQFF. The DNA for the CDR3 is TGTGCCTGGGCAGGGGGCGTGGGTAGGAATGAGCAGTTCTTC.

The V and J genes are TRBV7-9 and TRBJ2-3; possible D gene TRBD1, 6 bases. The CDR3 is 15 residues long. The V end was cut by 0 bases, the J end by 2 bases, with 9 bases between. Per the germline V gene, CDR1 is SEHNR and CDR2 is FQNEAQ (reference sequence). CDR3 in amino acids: CASSLAPGDTDTQYF. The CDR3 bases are TGTGCCAGCAGCTTAGCGCCAGGGGACACAGATACGCAGTATTTT. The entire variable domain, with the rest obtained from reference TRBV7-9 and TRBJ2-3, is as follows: DTGVSQNPRHKITKRGQNVTFRCDPISEHNRLYWYRQTLGQGPEFLTYFQNEAQLEKSRLLSDRFSAERPKGSFSTLEIQRTEQGDSAMYLCASSLAPGDTDTQYFGPGTRLTVL.

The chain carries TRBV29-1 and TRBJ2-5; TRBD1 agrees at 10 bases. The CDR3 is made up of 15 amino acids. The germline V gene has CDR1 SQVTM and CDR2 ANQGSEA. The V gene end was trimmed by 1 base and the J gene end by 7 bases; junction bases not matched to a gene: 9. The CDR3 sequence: CSVEGDRGLEVTQYF. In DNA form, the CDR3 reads TGCAGCGTTGAAGGGGACAGGGGACTTGAAGTGACCCAGTACTTC. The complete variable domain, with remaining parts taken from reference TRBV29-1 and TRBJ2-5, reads SAVISQKPSRDICQRGTSLTIQCQVDSQVTMMFWYRQQPGQSLTLIATANQGSEATYESGFVIDKFPISRPNLTFSTLTVSNMSPEDSSIYLCSVEGDRGLEVTQYFGPGTRLLVL.

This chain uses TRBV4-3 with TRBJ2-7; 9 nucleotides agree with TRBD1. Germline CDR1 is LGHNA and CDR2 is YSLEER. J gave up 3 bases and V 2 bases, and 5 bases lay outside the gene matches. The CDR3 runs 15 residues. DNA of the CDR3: TGCGCCAGCAGCCAACCGGGACAGGGCGTCTACGAGCAGTACTTC. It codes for CASSQPGQGVYEQYF.

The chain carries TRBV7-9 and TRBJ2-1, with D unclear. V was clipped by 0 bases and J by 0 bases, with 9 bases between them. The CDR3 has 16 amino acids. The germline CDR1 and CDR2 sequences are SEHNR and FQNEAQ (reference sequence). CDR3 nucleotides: TGTGCCAGCAGCTTAGCGTGGCCCTACTCCTACAATGAGCAGTTCTTC. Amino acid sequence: CASSLAWPYSYNEQFF.

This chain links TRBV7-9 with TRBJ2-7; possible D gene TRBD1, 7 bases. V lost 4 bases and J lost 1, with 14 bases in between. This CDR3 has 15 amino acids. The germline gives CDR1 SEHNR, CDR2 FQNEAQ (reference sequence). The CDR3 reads CASSSGGLGSYEQYF. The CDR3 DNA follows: TGTGCCAGCAGCTCAGGGGGGCTGGGATCCTACGAGCAGTACTTC.

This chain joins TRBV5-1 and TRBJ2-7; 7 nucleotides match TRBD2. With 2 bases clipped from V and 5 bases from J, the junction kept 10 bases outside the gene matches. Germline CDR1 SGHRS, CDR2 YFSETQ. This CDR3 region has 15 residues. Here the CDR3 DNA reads TGCGCCAGCAGCTTCGTGGGAGGGGTTGCCAACGAGCAGTACTTC. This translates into CASSFVGGVANEQYF. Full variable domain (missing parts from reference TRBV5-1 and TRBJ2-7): KAGVTQTPRYLIKTRGQQVTLSCSPISGHRSVSWYQQTPGQGLQFLFEYFSETQRNKGNFPGRFSGRQFSNSRSEMNVSTLELGDSALYLCASSFVGGVANEQYFGPGTRLTVT.

CDR3 amino acids: CASSSIGEQYF. The DNA for the CDR3 is TGTGCCAGCAGCTCCATCGGCGAGCAGTACTTC. The chain joins TRBV13 to TRBJ2-7; the D is unclear. Germline loops: CDR1 PRHDT, CDR2 FYEKMQ (reference sequence). V lost 4 bases, J lost 6 bases, and 7 bases lay in between. The CDR3 is 11 amino acids.

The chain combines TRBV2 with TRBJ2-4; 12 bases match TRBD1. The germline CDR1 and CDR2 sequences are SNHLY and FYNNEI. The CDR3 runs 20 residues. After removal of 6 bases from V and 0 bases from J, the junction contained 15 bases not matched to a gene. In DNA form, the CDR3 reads TGTGCCAGCAGGGGGACAGGGGGCTTCGCCCTATCCTCAGCCAAAAACATTCAGTACTTC. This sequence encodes CASRGTGGFALSSAKNIQYF.

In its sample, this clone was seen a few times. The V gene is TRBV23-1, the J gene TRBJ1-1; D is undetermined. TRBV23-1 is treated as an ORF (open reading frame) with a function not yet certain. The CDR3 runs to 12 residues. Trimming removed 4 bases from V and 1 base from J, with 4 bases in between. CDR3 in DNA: TGCGCCAGCAGTCGCGCGAACACTGAAGCTTTCTTT. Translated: CASSRANTEAFF.

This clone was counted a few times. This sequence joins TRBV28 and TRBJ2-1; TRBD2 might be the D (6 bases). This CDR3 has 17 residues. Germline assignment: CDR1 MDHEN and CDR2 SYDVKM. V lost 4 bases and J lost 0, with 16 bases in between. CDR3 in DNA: TGTGCCAGCAGTTCAACCCTCAAGCGGGTCTCCTACAATGAGCAGTTCTTC. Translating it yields CASSSTLKRVSYNEQFF.